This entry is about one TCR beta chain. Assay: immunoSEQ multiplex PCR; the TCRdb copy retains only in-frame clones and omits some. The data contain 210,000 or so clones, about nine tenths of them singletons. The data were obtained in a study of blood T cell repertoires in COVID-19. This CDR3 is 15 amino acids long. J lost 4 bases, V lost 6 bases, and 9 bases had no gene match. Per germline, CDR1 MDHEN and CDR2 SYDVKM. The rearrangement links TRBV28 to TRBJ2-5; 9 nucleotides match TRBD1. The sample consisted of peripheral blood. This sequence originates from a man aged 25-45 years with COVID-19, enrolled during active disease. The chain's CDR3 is CASRDPGQGGETQYF. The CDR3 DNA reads TGTGCCAGCAGAGACCCGGGACAGGGAGGAGAGACCCAGTACTTC. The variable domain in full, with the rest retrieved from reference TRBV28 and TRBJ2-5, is DVKVTQSSRYLVKRTGEKVFLECVQDMDHENMFWYRQDPGLGLRLIYFSYDVKMKEKGDIPEGYSVSREKKERFSLILESASTNQTSMYLCASRDPGQGGETQYFGPGTRLLVL.